This TCR beta chain was documented in a study of draining lymph node invasion in breast cancer (dated by TCRdb to about 2020). Context from the whole study: Nodal metastasis was diagnosed by histology and cytokeratin immunohistochemistry, and confirmation was obtained by EpCAM/CD45 flow cytometry. A separate targeted assay used bulk TCR-beta CDR3 sequencing to compare sorted memory regulatory T cells with memory conventional CD4 T cells across breast cancer tissues. From each patient, matched non-invaded and tumor-invaded tumor-draining lymph nodes and the primary tumor were collected, and both Treg and Tconv subsets were profiled. In the separate targeted TCR sequencing, lymph nodes from a handful of patients were covered, and primary tumors were sequenced for three of those patients.

To note about this clonotype: Its antigen is not yet known. Base qualities are not provided; no much larger clone lies one nucleotide away.

Points the paper makes about the study in general: Some clones from the top 100 tumor clones were found in both invaded and non-invaded nodes, which suggests recirculation between the tumor and the draining nodes. Tracking the tumor top-100 clones was possible in just two patients. Within each tissue, roughly 12-25% of Treg TCRs were also found among Tconvs, a result interpreted as suggesting peripheral Treg induction. In the targeted TCR-seq data, Tregs appeared to be more clonally expanded than Tconvs in all tissues, and lower diversity was found for both subsets in tumor than in lymph nodes. Shared TCRs between Treg and Tconv subsets were considered suggestive but not proof of common clonal origin. Data could not resolve whether Treg conversion occurred in a given organ or whether converted Tregs recirculated between nodes and tumor.

The method behind the library was bulk RNA-seq. The reads were generated on an Illumina HiSeq 2500. As for how the authors treated the data: In the separate targeted TCR-seq dataset, CDR3 sequences were extracted from raw reads and quantified using MiXCR version 2.1.5 with default parameters. TCR-beta clones in the separate targeted TCR-seq dataset were defined according to the combination of V gene, J gene and CDR3 sequence. The separate targeted TCR-seq dataset was filtered by first dropping clones with fewer than three counts and then keeping only the 90% most strongly expressed clones in each sample. In the separate targeted TCR-seq dataset, Treg-Tconv overlap was calculated per tissue as the number of shared clones divided by the total number of Treg clones, multiplied by 100. Starting from the raw public reads, TCRdb applied fastp trimming at Q25, assembled clones with MiXCR and retained in-frame beta chains. Each CDR3 protein appears once, grouped with its most common genes and DNA. The V and J calls here are based on TCRdb, not the publication. Across this sample there are approximately 3,000 distinct CDR3 sequences, with 60% to 85% seen only once. The ten largest clones capture less than 10% of the sample.

Here V drops 4 bases and J drops 5 bases, and the junction holds 8 bases not matched to any gene. The germline V gene gives CDR1 as SGHRS and CDR2 as YFSETQ. The cysteine opens and the phenylalanine closes a CDR3 of 14 amino acids. Just the 42-base CDR3 DNA is kept, in frame starting at base 1. CD4+ CD45RA- CD25- cells were sorted as memory conventional CD4 T cells. Tumor-draining lymph nodes were classified as non-invaded or invaded according to the absence or presence of metastatic tumor cells. T cells were pre-enriched with a Miltenyi Pan T Cell isolation kit before staining and sorting. Immunohistochemistry for estrogen receptor, progesterone receptor, HER2 and Ki-67 was used to characterize primary tumors. Fresh surgical tissue was processed within a few hours after surgery by cutting into small fragments. Tissue fragments were enzymatically digested with Liberase TL plus DNase for 20 to 25 minutes and filtered through a 40-micrometer strainer. After DAPI live/dead staining, sorting was performed on a BD FACS Aria II with roughly 96-99% purity. Sorted cells were lysed in TCL buffer, and RNA was purified with a Norgen Single Cell RNA purification kit including DNase treatment.

The sequencing input was sorted memory CD4+ effector T cells from a lymph node. Taken with the paper, the label for cell subset or site translates to: CD45RA-negative sorted CD4+ T cells (memory Tconv or effector/memory Treg). The sequence came from a female donor with luminal breast cancer. This sequence uses TRBV5-1 and TRBJ1-2, with 7 middle bases fitting TRBD1. The bases are TGCGCCAGCAGCCCAGACGACAGGGTTTATGGCTACACCTTC. Its product reads: CASSPDDRVYGYTF.